The subject of this entry is one T cell receptor (beta chain). The antigen remains undetermined. Researchers ran the PCR with 60 Vbeta and 13 Jbeta primers. This table comes from immunoSEQ multiplex PCR, and its TCRdb copy is limited to in-frame clones, with some not included. The data show about 170,000 clones, with around 73% seen just once and approximately 5.1% held by the top ten. J lost 8 bases, V lost 2 bases, and 14 bases had no gene match. The CDR3 spans 17 residues. CDR1 is SGHTA and CDR2 is FQGTGA in the germline V gene. This sample stems from a study of cytomegalovirus exposure and HLA in healthy donors. Broader study findings: The study listed under 200 cytomegalovirus-associated TCR beta chains. Across donors, presence/absence analyses took sequencing depth to be roughly uniform.

This chain links TRBV7-3 with TRBJ2-1, with 8 positions matching TRBD1. The sample comprised PBMCs. This TCR derives from a woman aged 18-35 years in good health and CMV-seropositive. The CDR3 region is CASSLGSGQGMLDEQFF. As DNA, the CDR3 is TGTGCCAGCAGCTTAGGCTCCGGACAGGGAATGTTGGATGAGCAGTTCTTC.